A selection of T cell receptor beta chains follows, all from one sample in a study of blood T cell repertoires in COVID-19. Assay: immunoSEQ multiplex PCR; the TCRdb copy retains only in-frame clones and omits some. The profile covers just under 85,000 clones, with around 86% appearing a single time and about 8% taken by the ten largest. The material sequenced was peripheral blood. Receptor source: a man older than 75 with active or convalescent COVID-19. Both conserved end residues are part of each CDR3. A D gene is named only where the DNA matches it firmly. Where a row states a size, it is once, few, many or the class of an expanded clone; other rows omit it.

v_gene: TRBV11-2; j_gene: TRBJ2-5; d_gene: .; abundance: few; CDR3aa: CASSSLAIAETQYF; CDR3nt: TGTGCCAGCAGCTCCCTAGCAATAGCAGAGACCCAGTACTTC
v_gene: TRBV18; j_gene: TRBJ1-2; d_gene: TRBD1; abundance: .; CDR3aa: CASSTGTAAYGYTF; CDR3nt: TGTGCCAGCTCAACCGGGACAGCCGCCTATGGCTACACCTTC
v_gene: TRBV30; j_gene: TRBJ1-6; d_gene: .; abundance: .; CDR3aa: CAWSEGVSSPLHF; CDR3nt: TGTGCCTGGAGTGAAGGGGTCTCTTCACCCCTCCACTTT
v_gene: TRBV3-1/TRBV3-2; j_gene: TRBJ2-2; d_gene: .; abundance: .; CDR3aa: CASTTRGTNTGELFF; CDR3nt: TGTGCCAGCACCACCAGGGGTACGAACACCGGGGAGCTGTTTTTT
v_gene: TRBV19; j_gene: TRBJ1-2; d_gene: TRBD1; abundance: .; CDR3aa: CASSRNRQGVYGYTF; CDR3nt: TGTGCCAGTAGTAGGAACCGACAGGGGGTCTATGGCTACACCTTC
v_gene: TRBV3-1/TRBV3-2; j_gene: TRBJ1-2; d_gene: TRBD1; abundance: few; CDR3aa: CASSQDPPDRRYGYTF; CDR3nt: TGTGCCAGCAGCCAAGATCCCCCGGACAGGCGATATGGCTACACCTTC
v_gene: TRBV28; j_gene: TRBJ2-3; d_gene: .; abundance: .; CDR3aa: CASSLVAVSDTQYF; CDR3nt: TGTGCCAGCAGCTTAGTTGCGGTTTCAGATACGCAGTATTTT
v_gene: TRBV2; j_gene: TRBJ2-1; d_gene: .; abundance: once; CDR3aa: CASTRGPYNEQFF; CDR3nt: TGTGCCAGCACTAGGGGCCCCTACAATGAGCAGTTCTTC
v_gene: TRBV4-1; j_gene: TRBJ2-5; d_gene: .; abundance: .; CDR3aa: CASSQDPDFYRETQYF; CDR3nt: TGCGCCAGCAGCCAAGATCCGGACTTTTATCGGGAGACCCAGTACTTC
v_gene: TRBV5-1; j_gene: TRBJ2-5; d_gene: TRBD1; abundance: once; CDR3aa: CASSSGTRGTGETQYF; CDR3nt: TGCGCCAGCAGCTCGGGGACCAGGGGGACAGGAGAGACCCAGTACTTC
v_gene: TRBV4-1; j_gene: TRBJ1-5; d_gene: TRBD1; abundance: .; CDR3aa: CASSQQGAGGQPQHF; CDR3nt: TGCGCCAGCAGCCAGCAGGGGGCCGGGGGCCAGCCCCAGCATTTT
v_gene: TRBV6-2/TRBV6-3; j_gene: TRBJ2-5; d_gene: TRBD2; abundance: .; CDR3aa: CASSWPGLPPETQYF; CDR3nt: TGTGCCAGCAGTTGGCCGGGACTACCCCCAGAGACCCAGTACTTC
v_gene: TRBV24-1; j_gene: TRBJ2-3; d_gene: .; abundance: .; CDR3aa: CATSDSSTGNTDTQYF; CDR3nt: TGTGCCACCAGTGATTCAAGTACAGGAAACACAGATACGCAGTATTTT
v_gene: TRBV7-9; j_gene: TRBJ1-6; d_gene: .; abundance: .; CDR3aa: CASSFMAQAARGSPLHF; CDR3nt: TGTGCCAGCAGCTTTATGGCCCAGGCAGCAAGGGGTTCACCCCTCCACTTT
v_gene: TRBV28; j_gene: TRBJ1-4; d_gene: TRBD1; abundance: .; CDR3aa: CASKQGAIANEKLFF; CDR3nt: TGTGCCAGCAAACAGGGGGCGATTGCCAATGAAAAACTGTTTTTT
v_gene: TRBV27; j_gene: TRBJ2-5; d_gene: .; abundance: .; CDR3aa: CASSPTREETQYF; CDR3nt: TGTGCCAGCAGTCCAACACGGGAAGAGACCCAGTACTTC
v_gene: TRBV5-5; j_gene: TRBJ1-2; d_gene: .; abundance: .; CDR3aa: CASSLRLVGVGYTF; CDR3nt: TGTGCCAGCAGCTTGCGGTTGGTAGGGGTCGGCTACACCTTC
v_gene: TRBV5-1; j_gene: TRBJ2-1; d_gene: .; abundance: .; CDR3aa: CASSWGVPYNEQFF; CDR3nt: TGCGCCAGCAGCTGGGGGGTTCCCTACAATGAGCAGTTCTTC
v_gene: TRBV19; j_gene: TRBJ2-3; d_gene: TRBD1; abundance: .; CDR3aa: CARSRTGGADTQYF; CDR3nt: TGTGCCAGAAGTAGGACAGGGGGCGCAGATACGCAGTATTTT
v_gene: TRBV28; j_gene: TRBJ2-5; d_gene: TRBD1; abundance: .; CDR3aa: CASSRSKWTGGETQYF; CDR3nt: TGTGCCAGCAGTCGATCTAAATGGACAGGGGGCGAGACCCAGTACTTC
v_gene: TRBV2; j_gene: TRBJ2-2; d_gene: TRBD2; abundance: .; CDR3aa: CASSPIAGRTGELFF; CDR3nt: TGTGCCAGCAGTCCCATAGCGGGAAGAACCGGGGAGCTGTTTTTT
v_gene: TRBV27; j_gene: TRBJ2-5; d_gene: TRBD2; abundance: .; CDR3aa: CASSTSGSLETQYF; CDR3nt: TGTGCCAGCAGTACTAGCGGGAGTTTAGAGACCCAGTACTTC
v_gene: TRBV18; j_gene: TRBJ2-3; d_gene: TRBD2; abundance: .; CDR3aa: CASSPLTSGAADTQYF; CDR3nt: TGTGCCAGCTCACCACTGACTAGCGGGGCAGCAGATACGCAGTATTTT
v_gene: TRBV24-1; j_gene: TRBJ2-1; d_gene: .; abundance: .; CDR3aa: CATSDRTDSYNEQFF; CDR3nt: TGTGCCACCAGTGACCGGACAGACTCCTACAATGAGCAGTTCTTC
v_gene: TRBV5-1; j_gene: TRBJ2-5; d_gene: TRBD2; abundance: .; CDR3aa: CASSLGLAGGAYQETQYF; CDR3nt: TGCGCCAGCAGCTTGGGACTAGCGGGGGGCGCGTACCAAGAGACCCAGTACTTC
v_gene: TRBV28; j_gene: TRBJ2-2; d_gene: .; abundance: .; CDR3aa: CASSLGGKGSGELFF; CDR3nt: TGTGCCAGCAGTTTAGGGGGCAAGGGGTCCGGGGAGCTGTTTTTT
v_gene: TRBV19; j_gene: TRBJ2-1; d_gene: .; abundance: once; CDR3aa: CASSIRTDTYNEQFF; CDR3nt: TGTGCCAGTAGTATCAGGACAGACACCTACAATGAGCAGTTCTTC
v_gene: TRBV7-3; j_gene: TRBJ1-3; d_gene: .; abundance: .; CDR3aa: CASSLSGPPVNTIYF; CDR3nt: TGTGCCAGCAGCTTAAGCGGTCCTCCTGTAAACACCATATATTTT
v_gene: TRBV20-1; j_gene: TRBJ1-6; d_gene: .; abundance: .; CDR3aa: CSASRNTGSYNSPLHF; CDR3nt: TGCAGTGCTAGTAGGAATACCGGGTCCTATAATTCACCCCTCCACTTT